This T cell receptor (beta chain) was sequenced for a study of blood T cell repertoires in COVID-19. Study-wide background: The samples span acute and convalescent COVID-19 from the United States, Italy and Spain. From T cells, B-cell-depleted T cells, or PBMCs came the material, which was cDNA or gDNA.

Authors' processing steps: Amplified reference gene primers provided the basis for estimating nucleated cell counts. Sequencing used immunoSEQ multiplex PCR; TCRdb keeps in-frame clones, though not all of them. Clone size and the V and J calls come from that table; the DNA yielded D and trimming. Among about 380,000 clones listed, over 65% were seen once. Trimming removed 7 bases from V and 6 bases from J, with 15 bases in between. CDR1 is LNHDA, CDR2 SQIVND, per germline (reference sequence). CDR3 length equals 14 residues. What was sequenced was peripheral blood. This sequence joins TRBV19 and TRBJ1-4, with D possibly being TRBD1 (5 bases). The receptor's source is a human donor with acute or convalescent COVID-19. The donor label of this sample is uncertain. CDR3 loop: CASTPTQAYEKLFF. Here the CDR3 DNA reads TGTGCCAGTACCCCGACACAGGCGTATGAAAAACTGTTTTTT.